These 28 T cell receptor beta chains came from one sample sequenced in a study of T-cell memory formation after mild COVID-19. TCRdb re-derived calls from the 5' RACE reads in MiXCR, one entry per CDR3 protein. The data show 210,000 or so distinct CDR3 sequences, over 9.5% seen once. The specimen was PBMCs or a T cell subset sorted from them (not recorded which). These receptors all come from a man younger than 35 who had mild COVID-19 (a few samples of this study predate the infection). Cell type and time point are not known.

In its sample, this clonotype was seen a few times. The chain links TRBV29-1 to TRBJ1-6; weak D call: TRBD1 (6 bases). This CDR3 spans 14 amino acids. V lost 6 bases to trimming and J lost 6 bases, with 15 bases between them. In germline, CDR1 is SQVTM, CDR2 ANQGSEA. CDR3 region: CSVATGQANSPLHF. The CDR3 nucleotides are TGCAGCGTCGCGACAGGACAAGCTAATTCACCCCTCCACTTT.

The J gene is TRBJ1-2, the V gene TRBV6-5; no clear D. Trimming stripped 7 bases from V and 2 bases from J, with 14 bases between. The length of the CDR3 is 14 residues. The germline CDR1 and CDR2 sequences are MNHEY and SVGAGI. The CDR3: CASTKPGGNYGYTF. The DNA of the CDR3 is TGTGCCAGCACCAAACCAGGTGGGAACTATGGCTACACCTTC.

The rearrangement joins TRBV7-3 to TRBJ2-2; D remains ambiguous. Trimming cost V 1 base and J 4 bases, with 10 bases left between them. Germline V gene data show CDR1 as SGHTA and CDR2 as FQGTGA. The CDR3 has 15 amino acids. The CDR3 DNA reads as TGTGCCAGCAGCTTAAGTGGATCCGGCACCGGGGAGCTGTTTTTT. Translating it yields CASSLSGSGTGELFF.

This clonotype was counted between two and nine times. CDR3 amino acids: CSVARGVVAFF. Written as DNA, the CDR3 is TGCAGCGTCGCGCGGGGCGTTGTAGCTTTCTTT. The chain employs TRBV29-1 and TRBJ1-1, with D possibly TRBD1 on 5 matching bases. Per germline, CDR1 SQVTM and CDR2 ANQGSEA. The V end was cut by 6 bases, the J end by 10 bases, with 15 bases between. The CDR3 is made up of 11 amino acids. Filled out from reference TRBV29-1 and TRBJ1-1, the complete variable domain reads SAVISQKPSRDICQRGTSLTIQCQVDSQVTMMFWYRQQPGQSLTLIATANQGSEATYESGFVIDKFPISRPNLTFSTLTVSNMSPEDSSIYLCSVARGVVAFFGQGTRLTVV.

V gene TRBV20-1 combines with J gene TRBJ1-1; possibly TRBD1 for D (5 bases). Germline V gene data show CDR1 as DFQATT and CDR2 as SNEGSKA (reference sequence). This CDR3 spans 13 amino acids. The V end lost 1 base, the J end lost 1 base, and 7 bases lay between the germline ends. This chain's CDR3 is CSARADRNTEAFF. The CDR3 bases are TGCAGTGCTAGAGCCGACAGGAACACTGAAGCTTTCTTT.

The V gene is TRBV10-3, the J gene TRBJ1-6, with 9 bases matching TRBD1. This CDR3 spans 15 amino acids. Unmatched junction bases numbered 6, after V lost 6 bases and J lost 6 bases. Per the germline V gene, CDR1 is ENHRY and CDR2 is SYGVKD. This CDR3 reads CAIRPGQGFNSPLHF. For the CDR3, the DNA is TGTGCCATCAGACCGGGACAGGGATTTAATTCACCCCTCCACTTT.

The gene calls are TRBV3-1 and TRBJ1-1; D may be TRBD1 (5 bases). The V gene lost 6 bases and the J gene lost 4 bases, with 12 bases spanning the gap. CDR1 is LGHDT and CDR2 is YNNKEL in the germline V gene (reference sequence). The CDR3 length is 13 residues. The CDR3 region has the DNA TGTGCCAGCAGGGAAGAAAGGGGCACTGAAGCTTTCTTT. Amino acid sequence: CASREERGTEAFF.

The DNA for the CDR3 is TGTGCCACCAGCAGAGTCTATCCCTTCTATGGCTACACCTTC. It codes for CATSRVYPFYGYTF. This sequence joins TRBV15 and TRBJ1-2; no definite D call. V was pared by 1 base and J by 4 bases, with 10 bases between. The CDR3 covers 14 residues. Germline CDR1 and CDR2: LNHNV and YYDKDF (reference sequence).

The chain couples TRBV25-1 to TRBJ1-4; TRBD1 agrees at 10 bases. The CDR3 spans 14 residues. V lost 4 bases and J lost 8; bases outside the gene matches: 4. CDR1 MGHDK and CDR2 SYGVNS come from the germline V gene. The CDR3, as DNA: TGTGCCAGCAGTGCGGGACAGGGGAAGGAAAAACTGTTTTTT. Translated: CASSAGQGKEKLFF. Looking up the rest from reference TRBV25-1 and TRBJ1-4 gives the full variable domain: EADIYQTPRYLVIGTGKKITLECSQTMGHDKMYWYQQDPGMELHLIHYSYGVNSTEKGDLSSESTVSRIRTEHFPLTLESARPSHTSQYLCASSAGQGKEKLFFGSGTQLSVL.

The chain carries TRBV7-3 and TRBJ2-2, with a possible D match to TRBD1 (7 bases). This CDR3 contains 16 residues. Germline V gene sequence: CDR1 SGHTA, CDR2 FQGTGA. V was pared by 5 bases and J by 4 bases, with 17 bases between. CDR3 sequence (DNA): TGTGCCAGCAGCCCGGCCGGACAGGAGGGCACCGGGGAGCTGTTTTTT. Encoded protein: CASSPAGQEGTGELFF.

CDR3 sequence reads: CAIGGTERPGELFF. The CDR3 nucleotides are TGTGCCATCGGGGGGACAGAAAGGCCCGGGGAGCTGTTTTTT. This rearrangement joins TRBV10-3 to TRBJ2-2, with D possibly TRBD1 on 7 matching bases. The CDR3 has 14 residues. V was clipped by 8 bases and J by 6 bases, with 16 bases between them. Germline CDR1 ENHRY, CDR2 SYGVKD.

This clonotype has only a few counts. The chain employs TRBV4-3 and TRBJ2-7; a possible D gene is TRBD2 (5 bases). V lost 3 bases and J 0 bases, leaving 12 bases between the germline ends. The CDR3 length is 15 residues. Germline values: CDR1 LGHNA, CDR2 YSLEER. This CDR3 is CASSHQAESSYEQYF. As DNA, the CDR3 is TGCGCCAGCAGCCATCAAGCGGAAAGCTCCTACGAGCAGTACTTC.

Only a few counts were recorded for this clonotype. The chain employs TRBV6-5 and TRBJ2-7, with 11 bases matching TRBD2. V lost 5 bases, J lost 2 bases, and 2 bases stayed unmatched. In germline, CDR1 is MNHEY, CDR2 SVGAGI. The CDR3 length is 14 residues. CDR3: CASSETSGAYEQYV. DNA for the CDR3: TGTGCCAGCAGTGAGACTAGCGGGGCCTACGAGCAGTACGTC.

The chain uses TRBV6-5 and TRBJ2-6; no clear D gene. V was trimmed by 3 bases and J by 0 bases, leaving 6 bases between them. This CDR3 comprises 15 residues. The germline gives CDR1 MNHEY, CDR2 SVGAGI. The CDR3 coding sequence is TGTGCCAGCAGTTATCAGCTCTCTGGGGCCAACGTCCTGACTTTC. Amino acid sequence: CASSYQLSGANVLTF.

This clonotype was counted ten times or more. V gene TRBV7-2 combines with J gene TRBJ2-3; TRBD1 agrees at 10 bases. The CDR3 runs to 14 residues. V lost 5 bases to trimming and J lost 3 bases; unmatched junction nucleotides: 2. Germline CDR1 reads SGHTA; CDR2 reads FQGNSA. CDR3 sequence: CASSQGQGTDTQYF. The CDR3 DNA sequence: TGTGCCAGCAGCCAGGGACAGGGGACAGATACGCAGTATTTT.

This clonotype showed up many times. The chain has TRBV7-2 and TRBJ1-5, with 7 positions matching TRBD1. Germline CDR1 SGHTA, CDR2 FQGNSA. V gave up 5 bases and J gave up 1 base; unmatched junction bases: 5. This CDR3 comprises 15 residues. The CDR3 protein is CASSVGQLSNQPQHF. The CDR3 DNA sequence: TGTGCCAGCAGCGTGGGACAGTTAAGCAATCAGCCCCAGCATTTT.

This clonotype was seen a few times. V and J are TRBV7-2 and TRBJ1-2; possibly TRBD1 for D (6 bases). This CDR3 has 15 amino acids. In germline, CDR1 is SGHTA, CDR2 FQGNSA. The V end was cut by 4 bases, the J end by 8 bases, with 20 bases between. The CDR3 sequence: CASSSRRDNTKGYTF. CDR3 DNA sequence: TGTGCCAGCAGCTCACGCCGGGACAATACTAAGGGCTACACCTTC.

The V gene is TRBV11-1, the J gene TRBJ2-7; no clear D gene. Per germline, CDR1 SGHAT and CDR2 FQDESV (reference sequence). CDR3 length equals 14 residues. The V gene lost 4 bases and the J gene lost 0 bases, with 10 bases spanning the gap. The CDR3 nucleotides are TGTGCCAGCAGCTCGGACCCTAGCTCCTACGAGCAGTACTTC. The encoded protein is CASSSDPSSYEQYF.

This chain links TRBV12-3 or TRBV12-4 with TRBJ2-3; D is perhaps TRBD1 or TRBD2 (5 bases each). Trimming cost V 5 bases and J 2 bases, with 14 bases left between them. The CDR3 has 15 residues. The CDR3 DNA reads TGTGCCAGCAGTACTTCCGGGACGCTCACAGATACGCAGTATTTT. As protein: CASSTSGTLTDTQYF.

This clonotype has just a few counts. The rearrangement joins TRBV7-9 to TRBJ1-2; TRBD1 matches 8 bases. This CDR3 contains 14 residues. Trimming took 0 bases from V and 8 from J; bases not matched to a gene: 5. Germline-derived CDR1 and CDR2 are SEHNR and FQNEAQ (reference sequence). In DNA, the CDR3 is TGTGCCAGCAGCTTAGCGCAAGGACAGGGAGGCTACACCTTC. It codes for CASSLAQGQGGYTF.

Only a few counts were recorded for this clonotype. This rearrangement joins TRBV2 to TRBJ1-4, with a possible D match to TRBD1 (6 bases). Germline CDR1 SNHLY, CDR2 FYNNEI. Deletions cut 6 bases from V and 8 bases from J, with 19 bases between. CDR3 length: 15 amino acids. The chain's CDR3 is CASRVTGRGGEKLFF. The CDR3 DNA sequence: TGTGCCAGCAGAGTTACAGGGAGGGGCGGAGAAAAACTGTTTTTT.

This clonotype turned up a few times. This chain connects TRBV12-3 or TRBV12-4 to TRBJ1-2; D is possibly TRBD1 (5 bases). V gave up 4 bases and J gave up 4 bases, with 10 bases separating them. The CDR3 totals 13 residues. This CDR3 reads CASSYRDAYGYTF. DNA for the CDR3: TGTGCCAGCAGTTATAGGGACGCCTATGGCTACACCTTC.

The chain joins TRBV18 to TRBJ1-1, with D possibly matching TRBD1 (5 bases). This CDR3 spans 15 amino acids. Trimming took 2 bases from V and 0 from J, leaving 10 bases between them. The V gene's germline CDR1 is KGHSH and CDR2 LQKENI. CDR3 sequence: CASSPYPGMNTEAFF. DNA for the CDR3: TGTGCCAGCTCACCATACCCAGGGATGAACACTGAAGCTTTCTTT. Based on the CDR3 plus reference TRBV18 and TRBJ1-1, the full variable domain is NAGVMQNPRHLVRRRGQEARLRCSPMKGHSHVYWYRQLPEEGLKFMVYLQKENIIDESGMPKERFSAEFPKEGPSILRIQQVVRGDSAAYFCASSPYPGMNTEAFFGQGTRLTVV.

The chain uses TRBV29-1 and TRBJ2-3; 7 bases map to TRBD1. CDR1 SQVTM and CDR2 ANQGSEA come from the germline V gene. The CDR3 has 13 amino acids. Losses at the gene ends were 8 bases for V and 3 bases for J; bases not matched to a gene: 8. The CDR3 is CSLLRQGTDTQYF. The DNA for the CDR3 is TGCAGCCTTCTGAGACAGGGAACAGATACGCAGTATTTT.

The chain is built from TRBV3-1 and TRBJ1-5; D is unresolved. CDR3 length: 12 amino acids. V lost 1 base and J lost 5, with 3 bases in between. Germline values: CDR1 LGHDT, CDR2 YNNKEL (reference sequence). This CDR3 is CASSQVYQPQHF. In nucleotides, the CDR3 is TGTGCCAGCAGCCAAGTATATCAGCCCCAGCATTTT.

This chain joins TRBV7-8 and TRBJ1-3; no clear D. The CDR3 is 15 amino acids. Per germline, CDR1 SGHVS and CDR2 FQNEAQ. Trimming shortened V by 5 bases and J by 0 bases, and 11 bases separated the two germline ends. CDR3 nucleotide sequence: TGTGCCAGCAGCGCGGGTTCCCTCTCTGGAAACACCATATATTTT. This translates into CASSAGSLSGNTIYF. Complete variable domain (other parts from reference TRBV7-8 and TRBJ1-3): GAGVSQSPRYKVAKRGQDVALRCDPISGHVSLFWYQQALGQGPEFLTYFQNEAQLDKSGLPSDRFFAERPEGSVSTLKIQRTQQEDSAVYLCASSAGSLSGNTIYFGEGSWLTVV.

This clonotype was picked up a small number of times. The CDR3 here is CASSQTSGGSYNEQFF. CDR3 DNA: TGCGCCAGCAGCCAGACTAGCGGGGGGTCCTACAATGAGCAGTTCTTC. The chain couples TRBV4-3 to TRBJ2-1; 13 bases line up with TRBD2. Germline loops: CDR1 LGHNA, CDR2 YSLEER. With V trimmed by 3 bases and J by 1 base, 0 bases remained unmatched. This CDR3 contains 16 residues.

The V call is TRBV5-1, the J call TRBJ2-1; 7 bases align to TRBD2. The CDR3 contains 14 residues. CDR1 is SGHRS and CDR2 is YFSETQ in the germline V gene. Trimming took 7 bases from V and 0 from J; bases not matched to a gene: 4. DNA of the CDR3: TGCGCCAGCGGCTGGGAGGGCTCCTACAATGAGCAGTTCTTC. Its translation: CASGWEGSYNEQFF.